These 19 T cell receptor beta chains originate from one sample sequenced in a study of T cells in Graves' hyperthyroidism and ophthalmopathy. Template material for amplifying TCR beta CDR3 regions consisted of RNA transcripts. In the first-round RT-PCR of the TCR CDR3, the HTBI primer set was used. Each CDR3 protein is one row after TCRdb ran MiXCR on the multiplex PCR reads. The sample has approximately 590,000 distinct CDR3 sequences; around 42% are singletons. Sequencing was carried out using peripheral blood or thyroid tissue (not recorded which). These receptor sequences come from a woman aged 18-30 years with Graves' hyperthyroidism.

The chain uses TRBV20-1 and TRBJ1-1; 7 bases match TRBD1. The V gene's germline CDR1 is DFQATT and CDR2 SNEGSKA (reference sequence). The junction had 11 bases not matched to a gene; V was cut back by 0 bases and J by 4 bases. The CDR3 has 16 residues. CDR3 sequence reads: CSARDRTGRSLTEAFF. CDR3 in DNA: TGCAGTGCTAGAGATCGGACAGGACGGAGCCTCACTGAAGCTTTCTTT.

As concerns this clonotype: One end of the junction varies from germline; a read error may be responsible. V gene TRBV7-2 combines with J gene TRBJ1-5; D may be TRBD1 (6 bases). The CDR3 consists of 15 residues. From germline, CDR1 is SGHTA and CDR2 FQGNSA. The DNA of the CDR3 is TGCGCCAGCAGCCAAGAGGGGGGTGGGTATCAGCCCCAGCATTTT. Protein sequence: CASSQEGGGYQPQHF.

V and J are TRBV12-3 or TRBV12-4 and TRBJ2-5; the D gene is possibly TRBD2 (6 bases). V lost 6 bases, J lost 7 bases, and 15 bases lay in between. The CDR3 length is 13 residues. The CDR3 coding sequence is TGTGCCAGCAGCCCCGCGGGGCCCCGGACCCAGTACTTC. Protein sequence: CASSPAGPRTQYF.

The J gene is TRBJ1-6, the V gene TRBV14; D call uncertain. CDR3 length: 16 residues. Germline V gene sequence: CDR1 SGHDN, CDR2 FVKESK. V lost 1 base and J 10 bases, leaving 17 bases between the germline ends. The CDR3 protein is CASSQVLGSTGSPLHF. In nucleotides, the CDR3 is TGTGCCAGCAGCCAAGTCCTCGGGTCTACCGGATCACCCCTCCACTTT.

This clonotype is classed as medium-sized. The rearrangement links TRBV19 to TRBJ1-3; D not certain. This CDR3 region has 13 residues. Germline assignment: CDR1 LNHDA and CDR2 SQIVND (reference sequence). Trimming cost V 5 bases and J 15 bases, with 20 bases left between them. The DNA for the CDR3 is TGTGCCAGTAGTGCAACCCCTGGATCTCCCGCATATTTT. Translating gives CASSATPGSPAYF.

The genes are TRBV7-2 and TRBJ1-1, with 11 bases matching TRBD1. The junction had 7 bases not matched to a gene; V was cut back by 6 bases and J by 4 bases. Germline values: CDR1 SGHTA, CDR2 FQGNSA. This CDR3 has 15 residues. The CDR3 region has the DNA TGTGCCAGCAGTCAAATGGGGACAGGGGGCACTGAAGCTTTCTTT. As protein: CASSQMGTGGTEAFF.

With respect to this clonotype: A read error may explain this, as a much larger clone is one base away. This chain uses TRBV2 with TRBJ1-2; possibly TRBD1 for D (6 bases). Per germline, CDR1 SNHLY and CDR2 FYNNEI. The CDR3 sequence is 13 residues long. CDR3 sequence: CASSAPGASGHTF. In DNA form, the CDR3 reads TGTGCCAGCAGTGCCCCGGGGGCAAGTGGCCACACCTTC.

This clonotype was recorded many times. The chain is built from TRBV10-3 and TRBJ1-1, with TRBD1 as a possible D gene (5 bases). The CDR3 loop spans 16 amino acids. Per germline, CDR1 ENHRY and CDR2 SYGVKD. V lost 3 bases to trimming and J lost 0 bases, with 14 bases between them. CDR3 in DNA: TGTGCCATCAGTGACTCTGACGGGACCTTGAACACTGAAGCTTTCTTT. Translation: CAISDSDGTLNTEAFF.

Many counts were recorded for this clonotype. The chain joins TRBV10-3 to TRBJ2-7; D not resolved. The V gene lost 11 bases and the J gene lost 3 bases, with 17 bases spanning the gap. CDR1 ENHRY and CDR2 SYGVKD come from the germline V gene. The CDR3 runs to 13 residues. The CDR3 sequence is CAAASEPHYEQYF. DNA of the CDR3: TGTGCCGCTGCATCGGAGCCCCACTACGAGCAGTACTTC.

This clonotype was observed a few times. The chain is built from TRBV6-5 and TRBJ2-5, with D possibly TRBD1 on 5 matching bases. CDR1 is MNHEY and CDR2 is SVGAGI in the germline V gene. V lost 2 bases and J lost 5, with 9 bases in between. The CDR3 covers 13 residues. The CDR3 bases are TGTGCCAGCAGTTACAGGGGCTTGGAGACCCAGTACTTC. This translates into CASSYRGLETQYF.

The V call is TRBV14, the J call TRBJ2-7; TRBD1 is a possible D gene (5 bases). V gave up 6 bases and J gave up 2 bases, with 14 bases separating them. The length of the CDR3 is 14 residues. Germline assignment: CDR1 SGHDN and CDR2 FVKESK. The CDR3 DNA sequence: TGTGCCAGCAGTGGTGCAGGGTCCACCTACGAGCAGTACTTC. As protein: CASSGAGSTYEQYF.

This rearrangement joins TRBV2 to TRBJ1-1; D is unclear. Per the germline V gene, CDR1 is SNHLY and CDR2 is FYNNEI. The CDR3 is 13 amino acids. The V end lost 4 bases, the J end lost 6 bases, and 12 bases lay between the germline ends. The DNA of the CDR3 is TGTGCCAGCAGTGGGTACTATGACTCTGAAGCTTTCTTT. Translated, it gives CASSGYYDSEAFF.

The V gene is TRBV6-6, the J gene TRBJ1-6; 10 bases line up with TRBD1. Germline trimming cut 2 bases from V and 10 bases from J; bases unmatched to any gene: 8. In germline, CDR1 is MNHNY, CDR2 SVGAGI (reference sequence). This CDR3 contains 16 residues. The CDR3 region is CASSYGWDRGRSPLHF. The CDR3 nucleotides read TGTGCCAGCAGTTACGGATGGGACAGGGGAAGATCACCCCTCCACTTT.

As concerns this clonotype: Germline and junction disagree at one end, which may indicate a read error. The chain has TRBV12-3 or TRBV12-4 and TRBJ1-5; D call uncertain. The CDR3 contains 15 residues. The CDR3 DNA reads TGTGCCGGCAGTTTGTTGGGTAACGCCAATCAGCCCCAGCATTTT. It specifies CAGSLLGNANQPQHF.

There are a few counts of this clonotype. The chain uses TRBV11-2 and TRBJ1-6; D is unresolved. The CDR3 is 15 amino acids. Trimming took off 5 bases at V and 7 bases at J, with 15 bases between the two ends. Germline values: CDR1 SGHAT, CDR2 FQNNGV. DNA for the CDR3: TGTGCCAGCAGCCTTGGACCGGACCTCAATTCACCCCTCCACTTT. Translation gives CASSLGPDLNSPLHF.

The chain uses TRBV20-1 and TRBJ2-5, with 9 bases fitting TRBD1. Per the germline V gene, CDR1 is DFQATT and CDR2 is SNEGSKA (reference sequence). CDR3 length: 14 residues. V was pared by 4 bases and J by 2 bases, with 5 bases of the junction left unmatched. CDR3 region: CSAKRDRVQETQYF. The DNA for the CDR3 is TGCAGTGCTAAGCGGGACAGGGTACAAGAGACCCAGTACTTC.

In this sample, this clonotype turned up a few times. CDR3 DNA sequence: TGTGCCACCAGTGTGAACAGGGATTTCAATGAGCAGTTCTTC. This translates into CATSVNRDFNEQFF. This chain links TRBV24-1 with TRBJ2-7, with D possibly matching TRBD1 (6 bases). The J call is doubtful: the DNA matches TRBJ2-1 better. The CDR3 contains 14 residues. Germline-derived CDR1 and CDR2 are KGHDR and SFDVKD.

The CDR3 spells CASSQTGGKRNQPQHF. The DNA of the CDR3 is TGTGCCAGCAGCCAAACAGGGGGGAAGCGCAATCAGCCCCAGCATTTT. The V gene is TRBV14, the J gene TRBJ1-5, with 8 bases that match TRBD1. J was trimmed by 2 bases and V by 2 bases; bases with no gene match: 5. The germline V gene encodes CDR1 SGHDN and CDR2 FVKESK. This CDR3 has 16 residues.

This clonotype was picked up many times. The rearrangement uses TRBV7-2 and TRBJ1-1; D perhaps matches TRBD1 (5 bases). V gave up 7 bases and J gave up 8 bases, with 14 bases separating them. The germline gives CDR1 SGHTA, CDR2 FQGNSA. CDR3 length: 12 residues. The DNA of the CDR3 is TGTGCCAGCACGAGGACACCACGGGAAGCTTTCTTT. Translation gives CASTRTPREAFF. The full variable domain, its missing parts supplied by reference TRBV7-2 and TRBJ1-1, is GAGVSQSPSNKVTEKGKDVELRCDPISGHTALYWYRQSLGQGLEFLIYFQGNSAPDKSGLPSDRFSAERTGGSVSTLTIQRTQQEDSAVYLCASTRTPREAFFGQGTRLTVV.